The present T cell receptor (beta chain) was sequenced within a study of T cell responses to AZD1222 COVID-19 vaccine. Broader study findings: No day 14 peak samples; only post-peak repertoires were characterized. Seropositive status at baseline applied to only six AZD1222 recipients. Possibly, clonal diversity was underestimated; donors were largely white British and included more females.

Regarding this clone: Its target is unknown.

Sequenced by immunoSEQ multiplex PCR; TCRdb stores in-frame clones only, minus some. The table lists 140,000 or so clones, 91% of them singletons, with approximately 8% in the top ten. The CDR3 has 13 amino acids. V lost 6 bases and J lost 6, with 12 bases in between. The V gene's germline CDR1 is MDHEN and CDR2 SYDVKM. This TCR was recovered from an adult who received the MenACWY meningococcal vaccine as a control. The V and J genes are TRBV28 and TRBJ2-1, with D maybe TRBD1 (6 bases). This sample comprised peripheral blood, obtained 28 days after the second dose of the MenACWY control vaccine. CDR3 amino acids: CASRLTGVNEQFF. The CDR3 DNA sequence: TGTGCCAGCAGACTGACAGGAGTCAATGAGCAGTTCTTC.